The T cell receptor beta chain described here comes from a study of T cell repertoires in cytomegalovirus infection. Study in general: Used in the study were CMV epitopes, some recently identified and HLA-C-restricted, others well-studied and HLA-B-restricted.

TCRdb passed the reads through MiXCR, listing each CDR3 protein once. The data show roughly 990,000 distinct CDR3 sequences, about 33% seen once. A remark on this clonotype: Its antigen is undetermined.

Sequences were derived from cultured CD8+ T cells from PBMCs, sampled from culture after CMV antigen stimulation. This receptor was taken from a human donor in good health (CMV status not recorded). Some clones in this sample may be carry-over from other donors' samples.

The CDR3 DNA sequence: TGTGCCAGCAGCCCCCCAGCGGGGAAGCCCTACGAGCAGTACTTC. As protein: CASSPPAGKPYEQYF. The rearrangement uses TRBV7-9 and TRBJ2-7, with TRBD2 identical over 7 bases. Losses at the gene ends were 5 bases for V and 2 bases for J; bases not matched to a gene: 9. The germline gives CDR1 SEHNR, CDR2 FQNEAQ (reference sequence). The CDR3 consists of 15 residues.